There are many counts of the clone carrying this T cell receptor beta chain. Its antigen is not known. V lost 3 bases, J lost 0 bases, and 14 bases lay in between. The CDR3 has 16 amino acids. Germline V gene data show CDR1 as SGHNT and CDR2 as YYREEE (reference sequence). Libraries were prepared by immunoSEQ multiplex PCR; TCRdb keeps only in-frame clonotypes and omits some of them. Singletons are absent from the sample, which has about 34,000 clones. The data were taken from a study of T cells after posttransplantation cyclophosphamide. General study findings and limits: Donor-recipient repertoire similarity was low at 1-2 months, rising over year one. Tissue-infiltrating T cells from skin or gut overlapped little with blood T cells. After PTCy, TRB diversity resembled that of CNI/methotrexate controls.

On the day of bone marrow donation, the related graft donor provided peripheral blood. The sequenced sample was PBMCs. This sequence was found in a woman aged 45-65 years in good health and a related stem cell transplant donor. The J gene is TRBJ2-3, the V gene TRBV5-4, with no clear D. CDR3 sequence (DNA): TGTGCCAGCAGCTCCAGTGAGCGTTTAAGCACAGATACGCAGTATTTT. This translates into CASSSSERLSTDTQYF.